The rows below give T cell receptor beta chains drawn from one sample of a study of cytomegalovirus exposure and HLA in healthy donors. Sequencing was performed with immunoSEQ multiplex PCR; in TCRdb, only in-frame clones are kept and a portion is missing. The table records some 170,000 clones, about four fifths of them present only once. Sequencing used PBMCs. These receptors were obtained from a man aged 30 to 39 in good health and CMV-seropositive. Each CDR3 is given with its conserved first and last residue. D genes are given only for firm matches. Not all rows give a size; the values are once, few, many and, for expanded clones, a class.

D gene,J gene,clone size,V gene,CDR3 DNA,CDR3 protein
TRBD1,TRBJ2-4,-,TRBV9,TGTGCCAGCAGCCCTCGGACAGGGGACATTCAGTACTTC,CASSPRTGDIQYF
TRBD1,TRBJ1-2,few,TRBV2,TGTGCCAGTATCCCGGGACAGGGGAGGCATGGCTACACCTTC,CASIPGQGRHGYTF
-,TRBJ2-5,-,TRBV5-1,TGCGCCAGCAGCTTGGACAGGGTTTTAGAGACCCAGTACTTC,CASSLDRVLETQYF
TRBD1,TRBJ2-5,-,TRBV29-1,TGCAGCGTTGCCCTGACAGGGAGCGAGACCCAGTACTTC,CSVALTGSETQYF
TRBD2,TRBJ2-1,few,TRBV6-1,TGTGCCAGCACTCCGGGACTAGCGAGGAATGAGCAGTTCTTC,CASTPGLARNEQFF
TRBD2,TRBJ2-3,-,TRBV27,TGTGCCAGCAGGTTCCTCGATGATAGCGGGACTGAGGGGGGTACAGATACGCAGTATTTT,CASRFLDDSGTEGGTDTQYF
-,TRBJ1-3,-,TRBV2,TGTGCCAGCAATGGGGCAGGCGGGGCCTTCGGAAACACCATATATTTT,CASNGAGGAFGNTIYF
TRBD1,TRBJ1-2,-,TRBV6-5,TGTGCCAGCAGTCGGGGACAGAAAATTAACTATGGCTACACCTTC,CASSRGQKINYGYTF
TRBD2,TRBJ2-7,-,TRBV10-3,TGTGCCATCAGTGAGTCGACTAGCGGGGGAGCCTACGAGCAGTACTTC,CAISESTSGGAYEQYF
TRBD1,TRBJ1-1,-,TRBV28,TGTGCCAGCAGCGACGTGGACAGGATTCAGAACACTGAAGCTTTCTTT,CASSDVDRIQNTEAFF
-,TRBJ1-2,-,TRBV18,TGTGCCAGCTCACCACCGAGTTTACAGGTCTATGGCTACACCTTC,CASSPPSLQVYGYTF
-,TRBJ2-1,once,TRBV21-1,TGTGCCGGTGCCGCCCAGGGCTCCTACAATGAGCAGTTCTTC,CAGAAQGSYNEQFF
-,TRBJ1-2,-,TRBV19,TGTGCCAGTAGTCCCGGGGGGTCTCTCTATGGCTACACCTTC,CASSPGGSLYGYTF
TRBD1,TRBJ2-5,few,TRBV5-1,TGCGCCAGCAGCGAGGGACAGGGGGATGCGGAGACCCAGTACTTC,CASSEGQGDAETQYF
-,TRBJ2-3,-,TRBV5-1,TGCGCCAGCGCCGACCAGGGCACAGATACGCAGTATTTT,CASADQGTDTQYF
TRBD1,TRBJ1-2,once,TRBV28,TGTGCCAGCAGTTTAACAGGGGGCGCTACCTATGGCTACACCTTC,CASSLTGGATYGYTF
-,TRBJ2-4,-,TRBV28,TGTGCCAGCAGTTTCTCGATCAACCGAAAATTACTAGCCAAAAACATTCAGTACTTC,CASSFSINRKLLAKNIQYF
TRBD2,TRBJ2-1,-,TRBV4-3,TGCGCCAGCAGCCAAGATCGAAGCGGGGGGTACAATGAGCAGTTCTTC,CASSQDRSGGYNEQFF
TRBD2,TRBJ2-7,-,TRBV9,TGTGCCAGCAGCCCCCGGGGACTAGCGGGAGCCCCCTACGAGCAGTACTTC,CASSPRGLAGAPYEQYF
-,TRBJ2-5,-,TRBV15,TGTGCCACCAGCAGGCAGGTGGAAGAGACCCAGTACTTC,CATSRQVEETQYF